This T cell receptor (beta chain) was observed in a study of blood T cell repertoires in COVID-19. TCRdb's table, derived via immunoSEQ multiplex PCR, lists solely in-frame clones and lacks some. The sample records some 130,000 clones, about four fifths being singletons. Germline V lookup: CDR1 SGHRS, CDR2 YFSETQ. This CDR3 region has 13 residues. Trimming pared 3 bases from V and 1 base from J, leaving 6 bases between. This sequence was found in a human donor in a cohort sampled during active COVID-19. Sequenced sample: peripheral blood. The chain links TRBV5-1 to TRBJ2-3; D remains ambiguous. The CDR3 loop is CASSSTGTDTQYF. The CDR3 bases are TGCGCCAGCAGCTCTACAGGCACAGATACGCAGTATTTT.